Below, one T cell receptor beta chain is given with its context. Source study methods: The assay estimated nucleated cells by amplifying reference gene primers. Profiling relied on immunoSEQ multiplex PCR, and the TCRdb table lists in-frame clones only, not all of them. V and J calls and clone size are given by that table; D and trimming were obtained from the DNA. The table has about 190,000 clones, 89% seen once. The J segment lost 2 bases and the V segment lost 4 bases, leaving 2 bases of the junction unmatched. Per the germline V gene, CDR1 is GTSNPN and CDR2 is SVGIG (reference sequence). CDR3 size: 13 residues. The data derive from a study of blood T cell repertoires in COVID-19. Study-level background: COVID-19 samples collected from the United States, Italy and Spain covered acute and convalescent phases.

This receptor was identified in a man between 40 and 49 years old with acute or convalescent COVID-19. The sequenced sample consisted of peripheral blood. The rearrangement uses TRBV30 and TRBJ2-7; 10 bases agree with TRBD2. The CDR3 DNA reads TGTGCCTGGAAAACTAGCGGGGCCTACGAGCAGTACTTC. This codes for CAWKTSGAYEQYF.